The entry below gives a single T cell receptor beta chain sequence along with its context. These data are taken from a study of blood T cell repertoires in COVID-19. Overall study context: There were acute and convalescent COVID-19 samples, and they came from the United States, Italy and Spain.

V gave up 3 bases and J gave up 3 bases, with 8 bases separating them. This CDR3 region has 13 residues. CDR1 and CDR2 (germline): KGHSH, LQKENI. Profiling relied on immunoSEQ multiplex PCR, and the TCRdb table lists in-frame clones only, not all of them. Here the sample spans roughly 250,000 clones, about 91% being singletons. This receptor was obtained from a young adult with COVID-19, enrolled during active disease. Input material: peripheral blood. This chain connects TRBV18 to TRBJ2-5, with D maybe TRBD1 (5 bases). Here the CDR3 DNA reads TGTGCCAGCTCACCTACAGGAAAAGAGACCCAGTACTTC. It encodes CASSPTGKETQYF.